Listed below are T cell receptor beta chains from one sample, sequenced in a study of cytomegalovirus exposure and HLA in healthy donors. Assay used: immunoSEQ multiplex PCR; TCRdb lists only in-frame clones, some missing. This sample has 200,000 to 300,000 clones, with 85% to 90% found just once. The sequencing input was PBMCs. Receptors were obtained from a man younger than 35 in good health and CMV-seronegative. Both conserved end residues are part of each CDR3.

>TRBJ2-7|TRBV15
CATSSYRDEQYF
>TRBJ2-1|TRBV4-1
CASSQEPSGRAFEQFF
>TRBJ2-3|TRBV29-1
CSVELYTDTQYF
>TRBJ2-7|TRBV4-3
CASSPVLQGYEQYF
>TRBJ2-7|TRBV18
CASSRRQGDEQYF
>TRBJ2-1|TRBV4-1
CASSQESGYNEQFF
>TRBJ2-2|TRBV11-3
CASSLWGLAGTGELFF
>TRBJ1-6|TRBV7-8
CASSFGSSYNSPLHF
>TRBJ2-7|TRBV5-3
CARSLTLGSTYEQYF
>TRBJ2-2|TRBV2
CASSGSRANTGELFF
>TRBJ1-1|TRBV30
CAWRPQGNNEAFF
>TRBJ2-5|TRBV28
CASSLSGNQETQYF
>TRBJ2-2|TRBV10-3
CAISESGLPSGELFF
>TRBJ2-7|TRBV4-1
CASSQRTGSSYEQYF
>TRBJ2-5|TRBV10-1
CATLPGQETQYF
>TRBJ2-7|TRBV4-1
CASSQEEGSGTSGYEQYF
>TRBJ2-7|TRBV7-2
CASSSGGHYEQYF
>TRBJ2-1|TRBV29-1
CSVPFLNRGSEQFF
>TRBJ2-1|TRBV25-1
CASRGLYYNEQFF
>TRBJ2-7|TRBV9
CASSVSGTGDYEQYF
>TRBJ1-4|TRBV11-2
CASSLWAVATNEKLFF
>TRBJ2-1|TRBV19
CASSQSGSSYNEQFF
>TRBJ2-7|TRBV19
CASSPGQGYSYEQYF
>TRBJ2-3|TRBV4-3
CASSQDRSYGTQYF
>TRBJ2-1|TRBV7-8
CASSLVSGMEADEQFF
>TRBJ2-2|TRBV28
CASSRFPGQANTGELFF
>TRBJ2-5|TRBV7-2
CASSLGLAGGTQYF
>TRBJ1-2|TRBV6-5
CASSKTGGYGYTF
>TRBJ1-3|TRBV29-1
CSAWTGSGNTIYF